One sample yielded the 2 T cell receptor beta chains listed below, sequenced in a study of cytomegalovirus exposure and HLA in healthy donors. Amplification used 60 Vbeta primers and 13 Jbeta primers. The data were produced by immunoSEQ multiplex PCR, yet TCRdb's version contains in-frame clones alone and is incomplete. The table includes about 140,000 clones, about three quarters detected once. Sequenced: PBMCs. The receptors were gathered from a man between 40 and 49 years old in good health and CMV-seropositive.

This clone turned up a few times. The CDR3 DNA follows: TGTGCCAGCAGTTTAACTGGGACAGGGTCGGGCGGGGAGCTGTTTTTT. It encodes CASSLTGTGSGGELFF. The chain carries TRBV27 and TRBJ2-2; TRBD1 aligns across 9 bases. This CDR3 comprises 16 residues. CDR1 and CDR2 (germline): MNHEY, SMNVEV (reference sequence). V shed 2 bases and J 7 bases; nucleotides not matched to a gene: 8.

A few counts support this clone. The same CDR3 can be traced to other DNA sequences in this sample. J is TRBJ1-1 and V is TRBV5-1; D is ambiguous. Deletions cut 1 base from V and 0 bases from J, with 13 bases between. The CDR3 contains 16 residues. The germline V gene encodes CDR1 SGHRS and CDR2 YFSETQ. CDR3 nucleotide sequence: TGCGCCAGCAGCTTGAGGTCAGGAAACATGAACACTGAAGCTTTCTTT. Amino acids: CASSLRSGNMNTEAFF.